This entry describes one T cell receptor beta chain. Its antigen is unknown. With V trimmed by 4 bases and J by 7 bases, 8 bases remained unmatched. The CDR3 consists of 14 residues. Germline V CDR1 and CDR2: SEHNR, FQNEAQ (reference sequence). The data derive from a study of T cells in localized non-small cell lung cancer. Study-wide points: Longer survival (overall) was linked to higher T cell density in blood. Without multi-region sequencing, intratumor heterogeneity could not be excluded. Uninvolved adjacent lung, not tumor, had the highest T cell clonality. Paired adjacent lung recovered a median around 60 of the top 100 tumor clones.

The data were produced by immunoSEQ multiplex PCR, yet TCRdb's version contains in-frame clones alone and is incomplete. Of 75,000 to 95,000 clones listed, over 60% are singletons. Sequenced here: PBMCs, sampled before any cancer treatment. This chain joins TRBV7-9 and TRBJ2-3, with 7 bases that match TRBD1. The source of this sequence is a man aged 35 to 69 with stage II squamous cell lung carcinoma. CDR3 residues: CASSSTDRANTQYF. CDR3 in DNA: TGTGCCAGCAGCTCCACCGACAGGGCCAATACGCAGTATTTT.